This T cell receptor beta chain was identified during a study of Ad26.COV2.S vaccination and SARS-CoV-2 variants. Here immunoSEQ multiplex PCR was the method, and the copy in TCRdb shows in-frame clones only, minus some. The sample lists over 450,000 clones, about 88% seen once, with under 2% in the top ten. Treatment meaning: some 20 received Ad26.COV2.S at low or high dose, single or two shots; about 5 received placebo; per-sample allocation not given. Samples were taken on day 63 after the first vaccine or placebo injection. Within Boston, the person who donated was an adult of 18-55 years. The sequenced sample was peripheral blood, obtained in a trial of Ad26.COV2.S vaccine versus placebo. The clonotype originates from a person between 18 and 60 years old who received the Ad26.COV2.S COVID-19 vaccine or a placebo.

The CDR3 DNA follows: TGTGCCACCAGTGATTGGCCGGACACCGGGGAGCTGTTTTTT. Amino acid sequence: CATSDWPDTGELFF. V is TRBV24-1 and J is TRBJ2-2; D gene uncertain. V was pared by 2 bases and J by 3 bases, with 6 bases between. The CDR3 loop spans 14 amino acids. The germline V gene has CDR1 KGHDR and CDR2 SFDVKD.